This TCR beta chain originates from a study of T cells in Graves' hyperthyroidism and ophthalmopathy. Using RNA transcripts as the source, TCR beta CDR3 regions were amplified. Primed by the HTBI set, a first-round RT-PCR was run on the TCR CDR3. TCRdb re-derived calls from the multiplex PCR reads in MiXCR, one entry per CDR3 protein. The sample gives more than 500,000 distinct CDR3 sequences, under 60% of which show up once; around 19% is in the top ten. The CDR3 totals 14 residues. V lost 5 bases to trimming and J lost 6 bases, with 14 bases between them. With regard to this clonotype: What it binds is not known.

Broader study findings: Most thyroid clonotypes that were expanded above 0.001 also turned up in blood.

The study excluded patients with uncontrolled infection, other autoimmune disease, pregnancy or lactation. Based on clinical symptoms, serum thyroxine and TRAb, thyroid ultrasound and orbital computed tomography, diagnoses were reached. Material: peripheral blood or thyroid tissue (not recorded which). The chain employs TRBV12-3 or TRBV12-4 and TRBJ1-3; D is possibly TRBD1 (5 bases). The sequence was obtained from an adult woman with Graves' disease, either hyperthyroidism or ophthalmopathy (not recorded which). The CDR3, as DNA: TGTGCCAGCAGTCCGGGGGGGTATCAAAACACCATATATTTT. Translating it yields CASSPGGYQNTIYF.